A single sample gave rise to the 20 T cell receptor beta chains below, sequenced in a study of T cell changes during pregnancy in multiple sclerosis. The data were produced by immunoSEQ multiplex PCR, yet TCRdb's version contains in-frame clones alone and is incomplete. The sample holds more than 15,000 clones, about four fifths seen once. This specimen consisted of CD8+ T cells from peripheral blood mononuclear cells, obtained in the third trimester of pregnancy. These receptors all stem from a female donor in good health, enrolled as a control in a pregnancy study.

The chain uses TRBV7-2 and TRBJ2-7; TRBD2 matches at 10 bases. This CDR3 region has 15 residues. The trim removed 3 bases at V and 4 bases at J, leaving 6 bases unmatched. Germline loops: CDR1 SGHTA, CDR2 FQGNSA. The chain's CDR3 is CASSFGSGGLYEQYF. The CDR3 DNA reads TGTGCCAGCAGCTTTGGTAGCGGGGGGTTGTACGAGCAGTACTTC.

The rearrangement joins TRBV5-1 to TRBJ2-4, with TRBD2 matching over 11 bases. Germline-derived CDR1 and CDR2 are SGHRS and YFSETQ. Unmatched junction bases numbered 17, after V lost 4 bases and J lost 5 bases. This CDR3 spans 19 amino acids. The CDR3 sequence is CASSPGLAGTQFRENIQYF. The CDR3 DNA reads TGCGCCAGCAGCCCCGGACTAGCGGGCACACAATTTAGGGAAAACATTCAGTACTTC.

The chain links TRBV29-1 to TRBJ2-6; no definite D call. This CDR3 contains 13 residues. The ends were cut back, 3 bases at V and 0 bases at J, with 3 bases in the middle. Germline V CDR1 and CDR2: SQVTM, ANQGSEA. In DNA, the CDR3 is TGCAGCGTTGACTACTCTGGGGCCAACGTCCTGACTTTC. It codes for CSVDYSGANVLTF.

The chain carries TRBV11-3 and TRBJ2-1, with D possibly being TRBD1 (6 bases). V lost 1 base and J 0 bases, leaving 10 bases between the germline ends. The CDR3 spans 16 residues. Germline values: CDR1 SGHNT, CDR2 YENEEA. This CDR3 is CASSLVQDSSYNEQFF. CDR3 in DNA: TGTGCCAGCAGCTTAGTTCAGGACAGCTCCTACAATGAGCAGTTCTTC.

CDR3 residues: CSVDTMWQGDYGYTF. The DNA for the CDR3 is TGCAGCGTTGATACTATGTGGCAGGGGGACTATGGCTACACCTTC. The rearrangement links TRBV29-1 to TRBJ1-2; 7 bases map to TRBD1. The CDR3 totals 15 residues. J gave up 3 bases and V 3 bases, and 10 bases lay outside the gene matches. From germline, CDR1 is SQVTM and CDR2 ANQGSEA.

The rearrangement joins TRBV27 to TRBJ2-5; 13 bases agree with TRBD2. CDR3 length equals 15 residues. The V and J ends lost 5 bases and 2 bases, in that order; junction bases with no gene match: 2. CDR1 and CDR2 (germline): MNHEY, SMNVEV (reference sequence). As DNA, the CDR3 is TGTGCCAGCAGTCAGACTAGCGGGGGGCAAGAGACCCAGTACTTC. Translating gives CASSQTSGGQETQYF.

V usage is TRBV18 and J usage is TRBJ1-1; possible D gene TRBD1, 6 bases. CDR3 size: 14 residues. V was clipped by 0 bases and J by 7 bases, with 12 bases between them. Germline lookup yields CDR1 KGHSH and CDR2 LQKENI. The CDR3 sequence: CASSPPEGRGEAFF. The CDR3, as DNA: TGTGCCAGCTCACCACCGGAAGGCAGGGGTGAAGCTTTCTTT.

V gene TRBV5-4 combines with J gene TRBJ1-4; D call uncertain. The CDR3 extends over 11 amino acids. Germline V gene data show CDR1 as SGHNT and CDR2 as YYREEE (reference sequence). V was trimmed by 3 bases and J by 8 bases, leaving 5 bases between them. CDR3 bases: TGTGCCAGCAGCTCGGGGGAAAAACTGTTTTTT. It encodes CASSSGEKLFF.

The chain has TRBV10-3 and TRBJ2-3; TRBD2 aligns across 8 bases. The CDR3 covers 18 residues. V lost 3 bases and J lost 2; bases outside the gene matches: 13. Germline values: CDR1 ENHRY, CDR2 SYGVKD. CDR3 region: CAISDPSGRLNPTDTQYF. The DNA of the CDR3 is TGTGCCATCAGTGACCCTAGCGGGCGCCTAAATCCCACAGATACGCAGTATTTT.

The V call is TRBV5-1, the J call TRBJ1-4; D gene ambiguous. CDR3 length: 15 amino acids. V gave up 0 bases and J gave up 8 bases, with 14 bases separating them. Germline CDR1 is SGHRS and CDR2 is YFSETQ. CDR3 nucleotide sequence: TGCGCCAGCAGCTTGGGAGAGGGCTCCTGGGAAAAACTGTTTTTT. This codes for CASSLGEGSWEKLFF.

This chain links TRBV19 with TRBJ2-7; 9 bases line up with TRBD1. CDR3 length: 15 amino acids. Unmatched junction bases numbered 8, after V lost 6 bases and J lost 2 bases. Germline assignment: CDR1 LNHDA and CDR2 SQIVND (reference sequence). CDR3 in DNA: TGTGCCAGTAGAGGCCGGGACAGGGTTACCTACGAGCAGTACTTC. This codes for CASRGRDRVTYEQYF.

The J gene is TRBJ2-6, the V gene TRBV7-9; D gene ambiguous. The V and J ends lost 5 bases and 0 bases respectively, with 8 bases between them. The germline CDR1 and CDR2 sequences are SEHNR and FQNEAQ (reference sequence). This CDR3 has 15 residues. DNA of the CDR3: TGTGCCAGCAGCCTAAGTATCTCTGGGGCCAACGTCCTGACTTTC. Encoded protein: CASSLSISGANVLTF.

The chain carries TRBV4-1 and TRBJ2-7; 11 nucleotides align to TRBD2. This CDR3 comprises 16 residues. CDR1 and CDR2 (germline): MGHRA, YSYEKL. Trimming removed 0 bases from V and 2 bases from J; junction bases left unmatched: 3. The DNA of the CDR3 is TGCGCCAGCAGCCAAGACGAACTAGCGGGAGCCTACGAGCAGTACTTC. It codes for CASSQDELAGAYEQYF.

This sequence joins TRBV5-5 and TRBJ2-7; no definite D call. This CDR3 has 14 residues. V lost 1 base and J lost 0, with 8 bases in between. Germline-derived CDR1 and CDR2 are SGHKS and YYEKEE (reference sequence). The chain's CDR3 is CASSLYSSSYEQYF. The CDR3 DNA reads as TGTGCCAGCAGCTTGTACAGTAGCTCCTACGAGCAGTACTTC. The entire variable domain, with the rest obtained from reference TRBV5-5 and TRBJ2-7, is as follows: DAGVTQSPTHLIKTRGQQVTLRCSPISGHKSVSWYQQVLGQGPQFIFQYYEKEERGRGNFPDRFSARQFPNYSSELNVNALLLGDSALYLCASSLYSSSYEQYFGPGTRLTVT.

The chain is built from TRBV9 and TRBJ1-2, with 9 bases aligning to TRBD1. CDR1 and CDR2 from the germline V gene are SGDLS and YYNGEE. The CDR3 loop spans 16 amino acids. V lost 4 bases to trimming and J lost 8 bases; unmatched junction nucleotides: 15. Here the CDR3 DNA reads TGTGCCAGCAGCCCACCCACAGGGGGCGGATCCTTCGGCTACACCTTC. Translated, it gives CASSPPTGGGSFGYTF. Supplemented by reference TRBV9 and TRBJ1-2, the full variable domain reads DSGVTQTPKHLITATGQRVTLRCSPRSGDLSVYWYQQSLDQGLQFLIQYYNGEERAKGNILERFSAQQFPDLHSELNLSSLELGDSALYFCASSPPTGGGSFGYTFGSGTRLTVV.

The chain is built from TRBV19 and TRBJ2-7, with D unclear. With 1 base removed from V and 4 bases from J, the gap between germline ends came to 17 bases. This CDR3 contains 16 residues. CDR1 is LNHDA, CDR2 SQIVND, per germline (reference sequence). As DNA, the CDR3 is TGTGCCAGTAGTATAGTTTTTCGGCTAGTAAGGTACGAGCAGTACTTC. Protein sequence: CASSIVFRLVRYEQYF.

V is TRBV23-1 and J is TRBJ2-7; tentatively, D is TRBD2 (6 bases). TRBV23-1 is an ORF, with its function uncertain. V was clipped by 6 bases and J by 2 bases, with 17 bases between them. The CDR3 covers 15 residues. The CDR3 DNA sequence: TGCGCCAGCAGCCCCCAGGGAGGCGATACCTACGAGCAGTACTTC. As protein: CASSPQGGDTYEQYF.

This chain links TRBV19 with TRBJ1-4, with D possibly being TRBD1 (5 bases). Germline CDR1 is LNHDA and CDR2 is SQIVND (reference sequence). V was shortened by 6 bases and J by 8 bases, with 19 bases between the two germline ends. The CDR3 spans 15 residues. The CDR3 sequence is CASRSGTRGGEKLFF. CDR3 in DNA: TGTGCCAGTAGATCCGGGACTCGGGGAGGGGAAAAACTGTTTTTT.

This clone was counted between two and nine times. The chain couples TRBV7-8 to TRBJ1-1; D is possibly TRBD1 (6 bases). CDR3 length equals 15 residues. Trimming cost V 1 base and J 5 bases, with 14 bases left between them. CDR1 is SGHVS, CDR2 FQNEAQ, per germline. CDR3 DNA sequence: TGTGCCAGCAGCTTAGTGGCCCCAGGGGAAACTGAAGCTTTCTTT. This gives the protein CASSLVAPGETEAFF.

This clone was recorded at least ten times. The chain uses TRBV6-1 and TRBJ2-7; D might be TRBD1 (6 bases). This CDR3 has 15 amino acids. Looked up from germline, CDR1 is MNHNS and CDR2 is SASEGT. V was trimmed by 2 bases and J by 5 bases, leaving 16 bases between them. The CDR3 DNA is TGTGCCAGCAGTGAATTGGCAGGGGCTTCCCACGAGCAGTACTTC. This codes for CASSELAGASHEQYF.